This passage covers 7 T cell receptor beta chains from one sample sequenced in a study of T-cell memory formation after mild COVID-19. TCRdb used MiXCR to reprocess the 5' RACE reads, holding one entry per CDR3 protein. There are some 490,000 distinct CDR3 sequences in the sample; 15% to 20% occur only once, and about 12% lies in the top ten. Sequencing used PBMCs or a T cell subset sorted from them (not recorded which). The receptors stem from an adult woman who had mild COVID-19 (a few samples of this study predate the infection). Cell type and time point are not known.

This clonotype was counted a few times. Here the CDR3 reads CASSISNQPQHF. The CDR3 nucleotides are TGTGCCAGTAGTATTAGCAATCAGCCCCAGCATTTT. V and J are TRBV19 and TRBJ1-5; D unclear. This CDR3 is built from 12 residues. Germline V gene data show CDR1 as LNHDA and CDR2 as SQIVND (reference sequence). With 3 bases removed from V and 0 bases from J, the gap between germline ends came to 0 bases.

This chain links TRBV10-1 with TRBJ1-2; D ambiguous. CDR1 is WNHNN, CDR2 SYGVQD, per germline (reference sequence). The V and J ends lost 6 bases and 10 bases respectively, with 21 bases between them. The CDR3 length is 14 residues. The CDR3 region has the DNA TGCGCCAGCAGAGAGACATCTCGCATTTTGTACTACACCTTC. Translated: CASRETSRILYYTF.

The rearrangement uses TRBV6-5 and TRBJ2-3, with D unresolved. Germline CDR1 reads MNHEY; CDR2 reads SVGAGI. V was shortened by 6 bases and J by 4 bases, with 23 bases between the two germline ends. The CDR3 consists of 17 residues. CDR3 residues: CASRNARRGRGPDTQYF. The DNA of the CDR3 is TGTGCCAGCAGGAACGCACGCCGTGGACGTGGGCCAGATACGCAGTATTTT.

There are many counts of this clonotype. The chain recombines TRBV5-5 with TRBJ2-1; D may be TRBD2 (6 bases). This CDR3 has 15 amino acids. The germline V and J ends were trimmed by 10 bases and 0 bases, with 17 bases remaining between them. Germline CDR1 reads SGHKS; CDR2 reads YYEKEE (reference sequence). The CDR3 DNA reads TGTGCCCAAGGAGGGTTAGAAAGCTCCTACAATGAGCAGTTCTTC. Translating it yields CAQGGLESSYNEQFF. Looking up the rest from reference TRBV5-5 and TRBJ2-1 gives the full variable domain: DAGVTQSPTHLIKTRGQQVTLRCSPISGHKSVSWYQQVLGQGPQFIFQYYEKEERGRGNFPDRFSARQFPNYSSELNVNALLLGDSALYLCAQGGLESSYNEQFFGPGTRLTVL.

This clonotype appeared a few times. V and J are TRBV5-5 and TRBJ2-7, with D uncertain. The V gene's germline CDR1 is SGHKS and CDR2 YYEKEE (reference sequence). Trimming cost V 0 bases and J 3 bases, with 7 bases left between them. The CDR3 sequence is 13 residues long. Here the CDR3 DNA reads TGTGCCAGCAGCTTGGAGGACGACTACGAGCAGTACTTC. Amino acid sequence: CASSLEDDYEQYF.

This clonotype was detected ten times or more. V gene TRBV7-2 combines with J gene TRBJ2-3; possibly TRBD2 for D (5 bases). Germline V gene sequence: CDR1 SGHTA, CDR2 FQGNSA. V was shortened by 5 bases and J by 3 bases, with 21 bases between the two germline ends. The CDR3 has 17 residues. CDR3 sequence: CASSPLMAGSATDTQYF. DNA of the CDR3: TGTGCCAGCAGCCCTTTGATGGCGGGTTCCGCTACAGATACGCAGTATTTT.

V usage is TRBV5-1 and J usage is TRBJ1-2, with a weak D call TRBD1 (5 bases). This CDR3 has 17 residues. The germline CDR1 and CDR2 sequences are SGHRS and YFSETQ. V was cut by 3 bases and J by 6 bases, with 24 bases left in between. CDR3 amino acids: CASSYFLRRDGKDGYTF. Here the CDR3 DNA reads TGCGCCAGCAGCTACTTCCTGCGCCGGGACGGCAAGGATGGCTACACCTTC.